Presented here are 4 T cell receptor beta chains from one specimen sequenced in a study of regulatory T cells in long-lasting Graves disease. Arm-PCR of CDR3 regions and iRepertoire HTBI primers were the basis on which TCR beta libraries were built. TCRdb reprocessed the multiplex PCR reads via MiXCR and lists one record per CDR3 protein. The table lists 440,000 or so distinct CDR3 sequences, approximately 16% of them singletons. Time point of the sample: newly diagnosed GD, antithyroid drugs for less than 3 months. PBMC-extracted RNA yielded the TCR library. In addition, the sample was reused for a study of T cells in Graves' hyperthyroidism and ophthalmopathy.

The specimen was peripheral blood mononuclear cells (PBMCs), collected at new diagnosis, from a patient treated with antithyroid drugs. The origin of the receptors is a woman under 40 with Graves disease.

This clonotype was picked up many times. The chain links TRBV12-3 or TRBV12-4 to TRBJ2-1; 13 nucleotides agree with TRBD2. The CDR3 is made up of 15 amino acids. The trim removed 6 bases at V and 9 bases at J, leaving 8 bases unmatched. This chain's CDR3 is CASSPTSGRAVEQFF. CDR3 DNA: TGTGCCAGCAGCCCAACTAGCGGGAGGGCCGTTGAGCAGTTCTTC.

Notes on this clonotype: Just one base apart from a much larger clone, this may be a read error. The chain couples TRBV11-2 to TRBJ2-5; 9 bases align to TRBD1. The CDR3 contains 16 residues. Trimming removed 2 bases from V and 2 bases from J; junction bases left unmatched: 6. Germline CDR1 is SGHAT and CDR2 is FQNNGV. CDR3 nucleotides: TGTGCCAGCAGCTTAACGGGGGACAGGGTTCAAGAGACCCAGTACTTC. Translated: CASSLTGDRVQETQYF.

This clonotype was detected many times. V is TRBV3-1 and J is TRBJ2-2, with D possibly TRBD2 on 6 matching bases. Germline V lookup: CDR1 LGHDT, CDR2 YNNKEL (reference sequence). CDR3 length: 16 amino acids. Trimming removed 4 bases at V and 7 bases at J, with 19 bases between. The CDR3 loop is CASSLPLAGRGGELFF. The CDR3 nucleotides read TGTGCCAGCAGCCTCCCCCTCGCAGGGCGGGGCGGGGAGCTGTTTTTT.

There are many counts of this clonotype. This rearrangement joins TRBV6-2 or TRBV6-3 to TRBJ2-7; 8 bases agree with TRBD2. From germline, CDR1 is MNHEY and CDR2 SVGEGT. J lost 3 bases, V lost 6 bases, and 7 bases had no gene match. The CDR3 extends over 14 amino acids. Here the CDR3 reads CASRYSGKNYEQYF. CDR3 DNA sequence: TGTGCCAGCAGATATAGCGGGAAGAACTACGAGCAGTACTTC.